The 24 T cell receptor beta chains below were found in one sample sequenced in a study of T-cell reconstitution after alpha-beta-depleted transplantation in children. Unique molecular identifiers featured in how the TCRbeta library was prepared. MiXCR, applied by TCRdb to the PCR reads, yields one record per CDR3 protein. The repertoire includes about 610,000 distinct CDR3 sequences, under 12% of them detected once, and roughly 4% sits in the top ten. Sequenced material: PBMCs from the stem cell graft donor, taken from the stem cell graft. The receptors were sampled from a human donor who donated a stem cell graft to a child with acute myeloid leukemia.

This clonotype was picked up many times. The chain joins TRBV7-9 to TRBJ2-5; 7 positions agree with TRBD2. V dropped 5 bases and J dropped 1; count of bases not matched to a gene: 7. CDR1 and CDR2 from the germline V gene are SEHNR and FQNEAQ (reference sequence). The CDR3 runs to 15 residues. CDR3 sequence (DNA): TGTGCCAGCAGCCCGCGAACTAGCGCCCAAGAGACCCAGTACTTC. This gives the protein CASSPRTSAQETQYF.

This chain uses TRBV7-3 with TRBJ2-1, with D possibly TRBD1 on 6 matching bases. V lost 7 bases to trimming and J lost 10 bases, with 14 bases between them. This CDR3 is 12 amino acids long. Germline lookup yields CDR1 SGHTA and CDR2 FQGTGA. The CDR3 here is CASNQGSTEQFF. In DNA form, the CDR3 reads TGTGCCAGCAATCAGGGGTCGACAGAGCAGTTCTTC.

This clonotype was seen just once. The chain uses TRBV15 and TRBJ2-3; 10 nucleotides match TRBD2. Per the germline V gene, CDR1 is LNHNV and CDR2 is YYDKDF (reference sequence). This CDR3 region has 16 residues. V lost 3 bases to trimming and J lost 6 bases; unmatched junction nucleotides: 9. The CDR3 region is CATSSQGTSAGDTQYF. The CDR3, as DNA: TGTGCCACCAGCAGCCAGGGGACTAGCGCCGGTGATACGCAGTATTTT.

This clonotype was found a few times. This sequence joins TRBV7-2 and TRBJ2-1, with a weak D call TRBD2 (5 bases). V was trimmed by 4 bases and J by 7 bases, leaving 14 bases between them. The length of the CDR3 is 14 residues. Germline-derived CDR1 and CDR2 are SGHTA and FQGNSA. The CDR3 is CASSSDLTGNEQFF. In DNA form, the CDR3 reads TGTGCCAGCAGCTCGGACTTAACTGGGAATGAGCAGTTCTTC.

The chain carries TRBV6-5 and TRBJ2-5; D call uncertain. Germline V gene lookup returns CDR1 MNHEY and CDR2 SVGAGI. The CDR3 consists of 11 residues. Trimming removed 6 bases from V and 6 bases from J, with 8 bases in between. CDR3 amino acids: CASRGGQTQYF. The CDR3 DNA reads TGTGCCAGCAGGGGCGGACAGACCCAGTACTTC.

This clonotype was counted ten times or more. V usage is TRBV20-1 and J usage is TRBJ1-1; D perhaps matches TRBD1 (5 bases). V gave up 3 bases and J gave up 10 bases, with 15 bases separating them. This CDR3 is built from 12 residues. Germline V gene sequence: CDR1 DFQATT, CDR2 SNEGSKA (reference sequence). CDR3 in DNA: TGCAGTGCTAGTACCCAGGGCTATATAGCTTTCTTT. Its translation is CSASTQGYIAFF.

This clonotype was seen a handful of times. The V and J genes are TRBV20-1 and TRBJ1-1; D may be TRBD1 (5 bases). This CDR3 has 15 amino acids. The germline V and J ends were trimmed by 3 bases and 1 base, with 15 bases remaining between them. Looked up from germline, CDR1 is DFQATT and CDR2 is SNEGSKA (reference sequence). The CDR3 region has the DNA TGCAGTGCTAGGTCGGCGGGGGGATGGAACACTGAAGCTTTCTTT. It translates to CSARSAGGWNTEAFF.

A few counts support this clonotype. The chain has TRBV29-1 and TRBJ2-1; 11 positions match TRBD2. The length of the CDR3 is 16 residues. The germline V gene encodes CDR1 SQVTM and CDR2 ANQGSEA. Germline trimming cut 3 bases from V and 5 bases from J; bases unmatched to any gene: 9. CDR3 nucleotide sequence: TGCAGCGTTGATCTCCTAGCGGGAGGTAGGAACAATGAGCAGTTCTTC. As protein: CSVDLLAGGRNNEQFF.

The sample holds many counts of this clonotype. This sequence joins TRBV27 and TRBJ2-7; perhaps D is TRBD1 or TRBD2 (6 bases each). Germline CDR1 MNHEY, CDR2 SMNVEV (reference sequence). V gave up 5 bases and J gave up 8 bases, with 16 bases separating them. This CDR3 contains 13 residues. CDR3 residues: CASSPGAAWQQYF. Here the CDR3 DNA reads TGTGCCAGCAGTCCGGGGGCCGCGTGGCAGCAGTACTTC.

The CDR3 DNA reads as TGCGCCAGCAGCCAAGATCTGGGGGTAGGCAATCAGCCCCAGCATTTT. Translating it yields CASSQDLGVGNQPQHF. The V gene is TRBV4-3, the J gene TRBJ1-5; a weak D match, TRBD1 (5 bases). Germline CDR1 is LGHNA and CDR2 is YSLEER. V was pared by 0 bases and J by 2 bases, with 11 bases between. The CDR3 consists of 16 residues.

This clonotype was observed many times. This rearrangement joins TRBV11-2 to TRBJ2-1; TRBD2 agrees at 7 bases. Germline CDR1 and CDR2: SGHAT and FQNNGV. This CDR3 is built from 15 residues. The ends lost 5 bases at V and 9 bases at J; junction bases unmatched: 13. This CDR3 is CASSPSRTSGGEQFF. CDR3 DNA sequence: TGTGCCAGCAGCCCATCCCGGACTAGTGGGGGTGAGCAGTTCTTC.

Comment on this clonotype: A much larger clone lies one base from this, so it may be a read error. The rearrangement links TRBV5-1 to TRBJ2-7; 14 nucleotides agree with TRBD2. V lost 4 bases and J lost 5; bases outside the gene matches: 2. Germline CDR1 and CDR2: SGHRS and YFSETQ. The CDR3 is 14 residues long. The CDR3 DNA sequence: TGCGCCAGCAGCCGGGGACTAGCGGGAGACGAGCAGTACTTC. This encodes CASSRGLAGDEQYF.

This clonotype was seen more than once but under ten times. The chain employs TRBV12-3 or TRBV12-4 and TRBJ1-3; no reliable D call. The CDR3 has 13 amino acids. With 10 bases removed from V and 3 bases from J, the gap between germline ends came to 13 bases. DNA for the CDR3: TGTGCCATAAGCCCAGGAAGTGGAAACACCATATATTTT. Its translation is CAISPGSGNTIYF.

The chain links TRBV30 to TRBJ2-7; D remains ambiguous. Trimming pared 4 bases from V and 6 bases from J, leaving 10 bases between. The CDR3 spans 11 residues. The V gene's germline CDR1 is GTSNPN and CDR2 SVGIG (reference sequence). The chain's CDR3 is CAWMGPTEQYF. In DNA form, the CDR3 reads TGTGCCTGGATGGGCCCAACCGAGCAGTACTTC.

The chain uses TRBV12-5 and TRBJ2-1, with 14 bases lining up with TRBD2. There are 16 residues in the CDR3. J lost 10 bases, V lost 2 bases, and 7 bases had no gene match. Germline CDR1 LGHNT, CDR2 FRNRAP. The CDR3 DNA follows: TGTGCTAGTGGTTTGAATCCGGGACTAGCGGGAGTGGAGCAGTTCTTC. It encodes CASGLNPGLAGVEQFF. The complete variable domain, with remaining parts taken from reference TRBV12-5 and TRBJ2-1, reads DARVTQTPRHKVTEMGQEVTMRCQPILGHNTVFWYRQTMMQGLELLAYFRNRAPLDDSGMPKDRFSAEMPDATLATLKIQPSEPRDSAVYFCASGLNPGLAGVEQFFGPGTRLTVL.

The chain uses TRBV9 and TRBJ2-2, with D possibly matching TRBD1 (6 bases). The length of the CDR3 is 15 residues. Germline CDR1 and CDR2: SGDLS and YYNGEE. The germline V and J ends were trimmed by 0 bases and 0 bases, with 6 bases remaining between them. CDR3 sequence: CASSVGTANTGELFF. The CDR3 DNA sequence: TGTGCCAGCAGCGTAGGGACAGCGAACACCGGGGAGCTGTTTTTT.

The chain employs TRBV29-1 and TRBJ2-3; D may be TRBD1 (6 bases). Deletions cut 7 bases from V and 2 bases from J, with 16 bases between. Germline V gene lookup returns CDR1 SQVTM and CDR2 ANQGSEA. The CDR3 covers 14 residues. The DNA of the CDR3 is TGCAGCGGGGAATGGACAGAACCCACAGATACGCAGTATTTT. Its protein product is CSGEWTEPTDTQYF.

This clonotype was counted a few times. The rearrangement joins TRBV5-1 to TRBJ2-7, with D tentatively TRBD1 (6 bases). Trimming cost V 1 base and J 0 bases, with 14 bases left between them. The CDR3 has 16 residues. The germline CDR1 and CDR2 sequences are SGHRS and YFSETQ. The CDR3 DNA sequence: TGCGCCAGCAGCTTGCGTCTGGACAGCCTCTCCTACGAGCAGTACTTC. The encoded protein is CASSLRLDSLSYEQYF.

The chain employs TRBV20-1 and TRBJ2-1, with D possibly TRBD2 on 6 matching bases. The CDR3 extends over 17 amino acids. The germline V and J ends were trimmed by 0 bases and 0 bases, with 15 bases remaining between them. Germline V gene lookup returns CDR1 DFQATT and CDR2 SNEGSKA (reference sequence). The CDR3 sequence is CSARDAAGMSSYNEQFF. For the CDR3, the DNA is TGCAGTGCTAGAGACGCAGCGGGCATGAGCTCCTACAATGAGCAGTTCTTC.

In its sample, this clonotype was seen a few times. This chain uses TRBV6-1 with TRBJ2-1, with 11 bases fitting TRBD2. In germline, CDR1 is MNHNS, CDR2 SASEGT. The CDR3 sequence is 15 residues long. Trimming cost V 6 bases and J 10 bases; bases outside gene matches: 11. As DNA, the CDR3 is TGTGCCAGCAGGGAGACTAGCGGGACAAAAGGGGAGCAGTTCTTC. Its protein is CASRETSGTKGEQFF.

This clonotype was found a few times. The CDR3 nucleotides are TGTGCCAGCAGCCCCCATGCGTTAGGGTACGAGCAGTACTTC. This gives the protein CASSPHALGYEQYF. The gene calls are TRBV9 and TRBJ2-7, with D uncertain. V was shortened by 4 bases and J by 4 bases, with 15 bases between the two germline ends. Germline-derived CDR1 and CDR2 are SGDLS and YYNGEE. This CDR3 region has 14 residues.

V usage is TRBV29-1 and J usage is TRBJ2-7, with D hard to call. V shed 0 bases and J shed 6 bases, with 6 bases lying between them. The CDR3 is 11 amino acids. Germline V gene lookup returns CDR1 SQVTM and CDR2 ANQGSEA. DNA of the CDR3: TGCAGCGTTGAAGAGGACGGCGAGCAGTACTTC. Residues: CSVEEDGEQYF.

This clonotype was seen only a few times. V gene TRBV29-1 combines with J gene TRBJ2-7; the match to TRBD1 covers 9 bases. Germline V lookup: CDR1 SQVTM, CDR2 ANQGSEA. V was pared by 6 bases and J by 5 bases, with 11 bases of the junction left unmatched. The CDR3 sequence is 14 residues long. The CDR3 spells CSVASGQGINEQYF. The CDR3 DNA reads TGCAGCGTCGCCTCGGGACAGGGAATAAACGAGCAGTACTTC.

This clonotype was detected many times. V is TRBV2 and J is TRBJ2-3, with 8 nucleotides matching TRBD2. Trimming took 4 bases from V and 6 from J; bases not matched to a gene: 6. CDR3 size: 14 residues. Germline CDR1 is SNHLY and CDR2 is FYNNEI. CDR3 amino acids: CASSGLAGWDTQYF. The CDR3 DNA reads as TGTGCCAGCAGTGGGTTAGCGGGATGGGATACGCAGTATTTT. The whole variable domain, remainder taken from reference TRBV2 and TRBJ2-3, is EPEVTQTPSHQVTQMGQEVILRCVPISNHLYFYWYRQILGQKVEFLVSFYNNEISEKSEIFDDQFSVERPDGSNFTLKIRSTKLEDSAMYFCASSGLAGWDTQYFGPGTRLTVL.